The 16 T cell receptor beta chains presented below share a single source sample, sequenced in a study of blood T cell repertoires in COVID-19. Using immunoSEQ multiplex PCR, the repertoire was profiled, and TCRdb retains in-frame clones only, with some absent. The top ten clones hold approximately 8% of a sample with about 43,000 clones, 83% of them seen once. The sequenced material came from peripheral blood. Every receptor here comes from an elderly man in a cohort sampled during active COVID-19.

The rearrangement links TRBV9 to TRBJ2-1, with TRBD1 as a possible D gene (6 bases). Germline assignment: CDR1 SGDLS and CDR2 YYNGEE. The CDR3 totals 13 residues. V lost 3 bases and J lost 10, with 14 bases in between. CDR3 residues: CASSAMDSFEQFF. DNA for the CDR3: TGTGCCAGCAGCGCCATGGACAGTTTCGAGCAGTTCTTC. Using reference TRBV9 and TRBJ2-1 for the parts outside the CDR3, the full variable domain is DSGVTQTPKHLITATGQRVTLRCSPRSGDLSVYWYQQSLDQGLQFLIQYYNGEERAKGNILERFSAQQFPDLHSELNLSSLELGDSALYFCASSAMDSFEQFFGPGTRLTVL.

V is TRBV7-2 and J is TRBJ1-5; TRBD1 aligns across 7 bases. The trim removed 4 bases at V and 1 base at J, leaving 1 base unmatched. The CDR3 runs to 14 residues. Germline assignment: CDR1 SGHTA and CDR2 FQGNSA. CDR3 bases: TGTGCCAGCAGCTCACAGGGGAGCAATCAGCCCCAGCATTTT. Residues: CASSSQGSNQPQHF.

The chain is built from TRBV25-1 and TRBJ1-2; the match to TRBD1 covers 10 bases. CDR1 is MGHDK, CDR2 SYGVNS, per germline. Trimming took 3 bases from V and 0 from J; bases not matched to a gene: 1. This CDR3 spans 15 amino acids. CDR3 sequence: CASSDGQGANYGYTF. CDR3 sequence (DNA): TGTGCCAGCAGTGACGGACAGGGGGCTAACTATGGCTACACCTTC.

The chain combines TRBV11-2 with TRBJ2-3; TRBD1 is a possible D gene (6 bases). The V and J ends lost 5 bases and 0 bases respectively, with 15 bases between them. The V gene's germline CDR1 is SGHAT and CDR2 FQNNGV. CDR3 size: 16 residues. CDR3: CASSRAQGASTDTQYF. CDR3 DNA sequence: TGTGCCAGCAGCCGCGCACAGGGAGCTAGCACAGATACGCAGTATTTT.

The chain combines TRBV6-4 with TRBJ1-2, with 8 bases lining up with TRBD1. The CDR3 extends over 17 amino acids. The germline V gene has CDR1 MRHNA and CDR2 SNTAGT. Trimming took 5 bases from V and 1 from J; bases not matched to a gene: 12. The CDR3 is CASSPVGQGAINYGYTF. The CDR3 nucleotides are TGTGCCAGCAGTCCGGTGGGCCAGGGGGCAATTAACTATGGCTACACCTTC.

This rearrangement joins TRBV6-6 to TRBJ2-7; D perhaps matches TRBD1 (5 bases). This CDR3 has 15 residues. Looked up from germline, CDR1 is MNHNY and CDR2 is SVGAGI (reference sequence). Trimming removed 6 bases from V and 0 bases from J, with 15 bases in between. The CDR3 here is CASRGARDSSYEQYF. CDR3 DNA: TGTGCCAGCAGAGGAGCTCGAGACAGCTCCTACGAGCAGTACTTC.

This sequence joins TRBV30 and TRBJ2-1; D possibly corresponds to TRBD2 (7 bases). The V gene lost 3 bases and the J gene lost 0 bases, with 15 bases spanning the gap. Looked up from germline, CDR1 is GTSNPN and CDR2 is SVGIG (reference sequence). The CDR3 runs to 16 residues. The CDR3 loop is CAWSGGRTSSYNEQFF. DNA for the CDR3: TGTGCCTGGAGCGGGGGGCGGACCAGCTCCTACAATGAGCAGTTCTTC.

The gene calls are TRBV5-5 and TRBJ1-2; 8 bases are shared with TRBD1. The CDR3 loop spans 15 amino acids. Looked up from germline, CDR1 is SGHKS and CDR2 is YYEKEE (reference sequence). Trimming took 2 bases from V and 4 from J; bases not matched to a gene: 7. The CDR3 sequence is CASSLGQGRGYGYTF. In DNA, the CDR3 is TGTGCCAGCAGCTTAGGACAGGGCAGGGGCTATGGCTACACCTTC. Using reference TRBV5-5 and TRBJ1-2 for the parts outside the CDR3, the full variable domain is DAGVTQSPTHLIKTRGQQVTLRCSPISGHKSVSWYQQVLGQGPQFIFQYYEKEERGRGNFPDRFSARQFPNYSSELNVNALLLGDSALYLCASSLGQGRGYGYTFGSGTRLTVV.

In DNA form, the CDR3 reads TGTGCCTGGTCTCGCGGGGGGGACACTGAAGCTTTCTTT. It encodes CAWSRGGDTEAFF. The chain is built from TRBV30 and TRBJ1-1; weak D call: TRBD1 (5 bases). V was cut by 5 bases and J by 3 bases, with 13 bases left in between. CDR1 is GTSNPN and CDR2 is SVGIG in the germline V gene (reference sequence). The CDR3 has 13 amino acids.

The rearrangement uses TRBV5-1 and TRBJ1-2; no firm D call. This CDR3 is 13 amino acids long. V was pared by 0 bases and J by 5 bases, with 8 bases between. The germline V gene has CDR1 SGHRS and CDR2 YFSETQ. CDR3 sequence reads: CASSLESGYGYTF. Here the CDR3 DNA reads TGCGCCAGCAGCTTGGAAAGCGGGTATGGCTACACCTTC.

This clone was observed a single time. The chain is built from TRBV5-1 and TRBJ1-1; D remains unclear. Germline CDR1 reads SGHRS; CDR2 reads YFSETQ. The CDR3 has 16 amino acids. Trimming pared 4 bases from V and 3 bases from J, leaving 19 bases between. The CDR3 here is CASSHPGQTTHTEAFF. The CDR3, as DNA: TGCGCCAGCAGCCACCCCGGTCAGACAACCCACACTGAAGCTTTCTTT.

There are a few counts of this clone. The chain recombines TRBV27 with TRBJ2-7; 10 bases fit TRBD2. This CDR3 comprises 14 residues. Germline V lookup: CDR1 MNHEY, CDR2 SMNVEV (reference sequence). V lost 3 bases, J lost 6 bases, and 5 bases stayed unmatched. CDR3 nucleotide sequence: TGTGCCAGCAGTTTGGCTAGCGGGAGTGGCGAGCAGTACTTC. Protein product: CASSLASGSGEQYF.

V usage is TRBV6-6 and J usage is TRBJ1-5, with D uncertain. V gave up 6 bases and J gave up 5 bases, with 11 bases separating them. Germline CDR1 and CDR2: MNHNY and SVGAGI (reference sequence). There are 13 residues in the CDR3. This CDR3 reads CASSLSGYQPQHF. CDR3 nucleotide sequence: TGTGCCAGCAGCCTCTCGGGGTATCAGCCCCAGCATTTT.

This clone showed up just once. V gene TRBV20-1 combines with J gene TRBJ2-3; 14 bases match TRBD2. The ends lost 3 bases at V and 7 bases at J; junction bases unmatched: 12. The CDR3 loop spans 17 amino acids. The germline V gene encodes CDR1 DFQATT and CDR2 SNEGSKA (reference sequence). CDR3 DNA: TGCAGTGCTAGTCAATTCGGGACTAGCGGGAGTGTGAATACGCAGTATTTT. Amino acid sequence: CSASQFGTSGSVNTQYF.

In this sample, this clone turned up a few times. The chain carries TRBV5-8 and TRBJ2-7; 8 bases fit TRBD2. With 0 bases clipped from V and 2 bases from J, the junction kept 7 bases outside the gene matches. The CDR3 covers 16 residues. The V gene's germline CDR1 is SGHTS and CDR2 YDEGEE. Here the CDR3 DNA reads TGTGCCAGCAGCTTGGCCGGCGGGAGGAGCACCTACGAGCAGTACTTC. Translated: CASSLAGGRSTYEQYF.

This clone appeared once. The CDR3 DNA sequence: TGTGCCTTCAGACCCCCCCGGGGGACCCAGTACTTC. Amino acids: CAFRPPRGTQYF. The chain combines TRBV30 with TRBJ2-5; D is possibly TRBD2 (5 bases). V lost 7 bases to trimming and J lost 7 bases, with 16 bases between them. There are 12 residues in the CDR3. The germline gives CDR1 GTSNPN, CDR2 SVGIG (reference sequence). Full variable domain (missing parts from reference TRBV30 and TRBJ2-5): SQTIHQWPATLVQPVGSPLSLECTVEGTSNPNLYWYRQAAGRGLQLLFYSVGIGQISSEVPQNLSASRPQDRQFILSSKKLLLSDSGFYLCAFRPPRGTQYFGPGTRLLVL.